This T cell receptor (beta chain) was obtained from a study of T cell changes during pregnancy in multiple sclerosis. Measured with immunoSEQ multiplex PCR; TCRdb has only the in-frame clones, and not every one. The sample has about 76,000 clones; about 92% are singletons. The germline V gene has CDR1 GTSNPN and CDR2 SVGIG (reference sequence). Trimming removed 1 base from V and 5 bases from J, with 14 bases in between. CDR3 length: 14 amino acids. This TCR was sampled from a female donor with multiple sclerosis, enrolled in a pregnancy study. The sample consisted of peripheral blood, taken in the second trimester of pregnancy. This chain connects TRBV30 to TRBJ1-2; a weak D match, TRBD1 (6 bases). The CDR3: CAWSGGGGRYGYTF. CDR3 DNA: TGTGCCTGGAGTGGGGGCGGGGGGCGGTATGGCTACACCTTC.